These 11 T cell receptor beta chains originate from one sample sequenced in a study of regulatory T cells in long-lasting Graves disease. Assembly of TCR beta libraries relied on iRepertoire HTBI primers together with Arm-PCR of CDR3 regions. TCRdb redid the calling of the multiplex PCR reads with MiXCR, one entry per CDR3 protein. The top ten hold around 42% of the sample, which has about 660,000 distinct CDR3 sequences, 30% seen once. Time point defined: persistent/refractory GD, antithyroid drugs over 5 years with positive TRAb. PBMC-derived RNA was used for the TCR library. The sample here was peripheral blood mononuclear cells (PBMCs), taken when the disease was refractory, from a patient treated with antithyroid drugs. The receptors here all came from a female donor with Graves disease.

This clonotype appeared a few times. The chain employs TRBV11-2 and TRBJ2-5, with TRBD2 matching over 13 bases. The CDR3 totals 17 residues. Per germline, CDR1 SGHAT and CDR2 FQNNGV. V lost 1 base, J lost 4 bases, and 6 bases stayed unmatched. The CDR3 DNA reads as TGTGCCAGCAGCTTAGGTACTAGCGGGAGGGCCGCAGAGACCCAGTACTTC. Translation gives CASSLGTSGRAAETQYF.

This clonotype was detected a few times. The gene calls are TRBV6-1 and TRBJ2-7, with 8 bases aligning to TRBD2. V trimming: 6 bases; J trimming: 6 bases; junction bases outside the gene matches: 7. Germline V gene sequence: CDR1 MNHNS, CDR2 SASEGT. This CDR3 is 13 amino acids long. CDR3 nucleotides: TGTGCCAGCAGGGTTAGCGGGATCAGCGAGCAGTACTTC. Its protein product is CASRVSGISEQYF.

This chain uses TRBV27 with TRBJ2-1; 12 bases align to TRBD2. This CDR3 comprises 16 residues. Germline-derived CDR1 and CDR2 are MNHEY and SMNVEV (reference sequence). V was pared by 2 bases and J by 7 bases, with 6 bases of the junction left unmatched. CDR3 DNA sequence: TGTGCCAGCAGTTTAAGGGGACTAGCGGGTGGAAATGAGCAGTTCTTC. It specifies CASSLRGLAGGNEQFF.

The CDR3, as DNA: TGCGCCAGCAGCCAAGACAGGGGGCAGTCTGAAGCTTTCTTT. Its translation: CASSQDRGQSEAFF. The genes are TRBV4-1 and TRBJ1-1; 8 bases agree with TRBD1. The CDR3 contains 14 residues. V was clipped by 0 bases and J by 6 bases; unmatched bases: 3. The germline V gene encodes CDR1 MGHRA and CDR2 YSYEKL.

This clonotype occurred a few times. The CDR3 nucleotides read TGCGCCAGCAGAAACAACCTGGGGGTGGCTGAAGCTTTCTTT. It yields the protein CASRNNLGVAEAFF. V and J are TRBV5-1 and TRBJ1-1; D is perhaps TRBD1 (5 bases). Germline CDR1 is SGHRS and CDR2 is YFSETQ. The CDR3 runs 14 residues. The V end lost 5 bases, the J end lost 6 bases, and 17 bases lay between the germline ends.

The CDR3 here is CASSPWDRDSEAFF. CDR3 nucleotide sequence: TGTGCCAGTAGTCCTTGGGACAGAGACTCTGAAGCTTTCTTT. The rearrangement uses TRBV19 and TRBJ1-1, with 7 positions matching TRBD1. Per the germline V gene, CDR1 is LNHDA and CDR2 is SQIVND (reference sequence). Trimming took 5 bases from V and 6 from J; bases not matched to a gene: 9. CDR3 length: 14 residues.

This sequence joins TRBV5-1 and TRBJ1-2; TRBD1 matches 7 bases. CDR3 length: 14 amino acids. CDR1 and CDR2 from the germline V gene are SGHRS and YFSETQ. The V segment lost 5 bases and the J segment 6 bases; nucleotides outside the gene matches: 10. CDR3 DNA: TGCGCCAGCAGATTGATTACAGGGGAAGATGGCTACACCTTC. Amino acids: CASRLITGEDGYTF.

This clonotype was seen a handful of times. The genes are TRBV6-9 and TRBJ2-2; no clear D. This CDR3 is built from 16 residues. The germline V and J ends were trimmed by 3 bases and 0 bases, with 11 bases remaining between them. Germline loops: CDR1 MNHGY, CDR2 SVAAGI. CDR3 loop: CASSYLATSNTGELFF. Written as DNA, the CDR3 is TGTGCCAGCAGTTACCTCGCGACATCGAACACCGGGGAGCTGTTTTTT.

This clonotype was seen a handful of times. J is TRBJ1-4 and V is TRBV7-3; TRBD1 agrees at 11 bases. Trimming cost V 3 bases and J 7 bases; bases outside gene matches: 4. Per the germline V gene, CDR1 is SGHTA and CDR2 is FQGTGA. The CDR3 is 15 residues long. The CDR3 sequence: CASSFPGQGAEKLFF. CDR3 DNA sequence: TGTGCCAGCAGCTTCCCCGGACAGGGGGCTGAAAAACTGTTTTTT.

V gene TRBV18 combines with J gene TRBJ1-3; D gene ambiguous. Trimming left V 5 bases short and J 3 bases short, with 14 bases between. CDR1 and CDR2 (germline): KGHSH, LQKENI. CDR3 size: 15 residues. This CDR3 is CASSYTRTDGNTIYF. The CDR3, as DNA: TGTGCCAGCTCATACACCCGGACGGATGGAAACACCATATATTTT. Looking up the rest from reference TRBV18 and TRBJ1-3 gives the full variable domain: NAGVMQNPRHLVRRRGQEARLRCSPMKGHSHVYWYRQLPEEGLKFMVYLQKENIIDESGMPKERFSAEFPKEGPSILRIQQVVRGDSAAYFCASSYTRTDGNTIYFGEGSWLTVV.

This clonotype was recorded many times. The rearrangement uses TRBV6-2 or TRBV6-3 and TRBJ1-2; D gene unclear. Looked up from germline, CDR1 is MNHEY and CDR2 is SVGEGT. The CDR3 is 13 amino acids. The V and J ends lost 5 bases and 7 bases respectively, with 14 bases between them. The CDR3 DNA reads as TGTGCCAGCAGTGTAGGTCAGGCCGTTGGCTACACCTTC. Amino acids: CASSVGQAVGYTF.